These T cell receptor beta chains were read from a single sample in a study of blood T cell repertoires in COVID-19. The repertoire was sequenced with immunoSEQ multiplex PCR; TCRdb's copy has only in-frame clones and lacks some. The table has 150,000 or so clones, about 87% seen once. The material sequenced was peripheral blood. These receptors were taken from an elderly man with acute or convalescent COVID-19. Each CDR3 is given with its conserved first and last residue. D genes are given only for firm matches. Some rows have no size entry. The others give once, few or many, or a class for an expanded clone.

cdr3_aa,cdr3_nt,d_call,v_call,j_call,clone_size
CASSLLAGGSYEQYF,TGTGCCAGCAGTTTACTAGCGGGGGGGTCTTACGAGCAGTACTTC,TRBD2,TRBV27,TRBJ2-7,NA
CASNHRVYEQYF,TGTGCCAGCAACCACAGGGTCTACGAGCAGTACTTC,NA,TRBV2,TRBJ2-7,NA
CASSVTGMGVEKLFF,TGTGCCAGCAGCGTGACAGGGATGGGAGTTGAAAAACTGTTTTTT,TRBD1,TRBV9,TRBJ1-4,NA
CASLPTFGANEQFF,TGTGCCAGCTTACCGACCTTTGGGGCCAATGAGCAGTTCTTC,NA,TRBV19,TRBJ2-1,few
CASSPLQGLGTQYF,TGTGCCAGCAGCCCCTTACAGGGGCTGGGGACCCAGTACTTC,TRBD1,TRBV7-9,TRBJ2-5,NA
CTSSYRLAGGSCYEQYF,TGCACCAGCAGCTACAGACTAGCGGGGGGGTCTTGCTACGAGCAGTACTTC,NA,TRBV1,TRBJ2-7,NA
CASTQTGGNVEKLFF,TGTGCCAGTACCCAAACGGGGGGTAATGTGGAAAAACTGTTTTTT,NA,TRBV19,TRBJ1-4,NA
CASSPTGADGNTIYF,TGTGCCAGCAGTCCGACAGGGGCGGATGGAAACACCATATATTTT,TRBD1,TRBV6-5,TRBJ1-3,NA
CASSQELARGGSYNEQFF,TGCGCCAGCAGCCAAGAGTTGGCGCGGGGGGGCTCCTACAATGAGCAGTTCTTC,TRBD2,TRBV4-1,TRBJ2-1,NA
CASSPVEGSYGYTF,TGTGCCAGCTCACCCGTCGAGGGAAGCTATGGCTACACCTTC,NA,TRBV18,TRBJ1-2,NA
CASSVSGLNQPQHF,TGTGCCAGCAGTGTTTCAGGGTTGAATCAGCCCCAGCATTTT,NA,TRBV2,TRBJ1-5,NA
CAIGGQTYEQYF,TGTGCCATCGGAGGGCAGACCTACGAGCAGTACTTC,NA,TRBV10-3,TRBJ2-7,NA
CASSLGAANRPNYGYTF,TGCGCCAGCAGCTTGGGGGCCGCAAATAGACCGAACTATGGCTACACCTTC,NA,TRBV5-1,TRBJ1-2,NA
CASSISGVHADTQYF,TGTGCCAGTAGTATCTCAGGGGTTCATGCAGATACGCAGTATTTT,NA,TRBV19,TRBJ2-3,NA
CASSQGSSAATDTQYF,TGTGCCAGCAGCCAAGGTAGTTCGGCGGCAACAGATACGCAGTATTTT,NA,TRBV14,TRBJ2-3,NA
CASSITGRGNTEAFF,TGTGCCAGTAGTATCACGGGTAGGGGGAACACTGAAGCTTTCTTT,NA,TRBV19,TRBJ1-1,NA
CASSQDTPLAAGELFF,TGCGCCAGCAGCCAAGATACTCCCCTAGCGGCCGGGGAGCTGTTTTTT,TRBD2,TRBV4-1,TRBJ2-2,NA
CASSASGNNEQFF,TGCGCCAGCAGTGCGAGCGGGAACAATGAGCAGTTCTTC,TRBD2,TRBV10-1,TRBJ2-1,NA
CASSLGTSGIDEQFF,TGTGCCAGCAGCCTCGGGACTAGCGGGATCGATGAGCAGTTCTTC,TRBD2,TRBV7-8,TRBJ2-1,NA
CASSPLRDNEQFF,TGTGCCAGCTCACCCCTCAGGGACAATGAGCAGTTCTTC,NA,TRBV18,TRBJ2-1,NA
CASSSSGRYEQYF,TGTGCCAGCAGTTCGAGCGGGAGGTACGAGCAGTACTTC,TRBD2,TRBV27,TRBJ2-7,NA
CSVEDNSATPAFF,TGCAGCGTTGAAGATAATTCGGCGACTCCAGCTTTCTTT,NA,TRBV29-1,TRBJ1-1,NA
CASSPGQGQGGYTF,TGTGCCAGCAGTCCGGGACAGGGGCAAGGGGGCTACACCTTC,TRBD1,TRBV6-4,TRBJ1-2,NA
CASSGGTASTDTQYF,TGTGCCAGCAGTGGCGGGACAGCTAGCACAGATACGCAGTATTTT,NA,TRBV2,TRBJ2-3,NA
CSVVASETYEQYF,TGCAGCGTTGTAGCGTCGGAGACATACGAGCAGTACTTC,NA,TRBV29-1,TRBJ2-7,NA
CASSWSSGAGSQFF,TGCGCCAGCAGCTGGTCCAGCGGAGCGGGCTCCCAGTTCTTC,NA,TRBV5-1,TRBJ2-1,NA
CASSLVSGFGELFF,TGTGCCAGCAGCTTAGTTTCCGGTTTCGGGGAGCTGTTTTTT,NA,TRBV11-2,TRBJ2-2,NA
CASSLVRLAGGTDTQYF,TGTGCCAGCAGCTTAGTGAGGCTAGCGGGAGGGACAGATACGCAGTATTTT,TRBD2,TRBV7-2,TRBJ2-3,NA
CASSPSSTTLENTEAFF,TGTGCCAGCTCACCATCGTCTACAACTCTAGAGAACACTGAAGCTTTCTTT,NA,TRBV18,TRBJ1-1,NA
CASSLGQGFGETQYF,TGTGCCAGCAGCTTAGGACAGGGGTTCGGGGAGACCCAGTACTTC,TRBD1,TRBV7-9,TRBJ2-5,NA
CASSPQGTQETQYF,TGCGCCAGCAGCCCGCAGGGGACCCAAGAGACCCAGTACTTC,NA,TRBV5-1,TRBJ2-5,few
CASSLGQGTYEQYF,TGTGCCAGCAGCCTCGGACAGGGGACCTACGAGCAGTACTTC,TRBD1,TRBV9,TRBJ2-7,NA
CASLGLSSYEQYF,TGTGCCAGCCTAGGTTTAAGCTCCTACGAGCAGTACTTC,NA,TRBV6-5,TRBJ2-7,NA
CASSVLGQGEAFF,TGTGCCAGCAGCGTATTGGGACAGGGGGAAGCTTTCTTT,TRBD1,TRBV9,TRBJ1-1,NA
CASSSEAALTDTQYF,TGTGCCAGTAGCTCAGAGGCGGCGCTCACAGATACGCAGTATTTT,NA,TRBV19,TRBJ2-3,NA
CATTATSGYNEQFF,TGTGCCACCACGGCGACTAGCGGATACAATGAGCAGTTCTTC,TRBD2,TRBV24-1,TRBJ2-1,NA
CASSLIQGTPLKTGELFF,TGTGCCAGCTCACTCATACAGGGGACTCCACTGAAGACCGGGGAGCTGTTTTTT,NA,TRBV18,TRBJ2-2,NA
CATSDLTPGQGFNEQFF,TGTGCCACCAGTGATTTAACCCCGGGACAGGGGTTCAATGAGCAGTTCTTC,TRBD1,TRBV24-1,TRBJ2-1,NA
CASKEPGQGANEQFF,TGCGCCAGTAAAGAACCGGGACAGGGGGCGAATGAGCAGTTCTTC,TRBD1,TRBV5-1,TRBJ2-1,once
CASGSGVVEQFF,TGTGCCAGCGGGTCAGGGGTGGTGGAGCAGTTCTTC,NA,TRBV2,TRBJ2-1,once
CASSAAPSGSLGSYNEQFF,TGTGCCAGCAGCGCCGCACCTAGCGGGAGCCTTGGGTCCTACAATGAGCAGTTCTTC,TRBD2,TRBV9,TRBJ2-1,NA
CASSERAGGSGGYTF,TGTGCCAGCAGTGAACGGGCAGGGGGGTCGGGTGGCTACACCTTC,TRBD1,TRBV2,TRBJ1-2,NA
CASSLRRNTEAFF,TGTGCCAGCAGCCTGAGGAGGAACACTGAAGCTTTCTTT,NA,TRBV7-3,TRBJ1-1,NA
CASSFPPGGSELPQHF,TGTGCCAGCAGTTTCCCCCCAGGGGGCAGCGAACTGCCCCAGCATTTT,TRBD1,TRBV28,TRBJ1-5,NA
CASSKTGETNSPLHF,TGTGCCAGCAGCAAAACAGGCGAAACTAATTCACCCCTCCACTTT,NA,TRBV5-5,TRBJ1-6,few
CASSQGTSGKETQYF,TGTGCCAGCAGCCAAGGGACTAGCGGTAAAGAGACCCAGTACTTC,TRBD2,TRBV3-1/TRBV3-2,TRBJ2-5,NA
CASSARPTGSAHGYTF,TGTGCCAGCAGTGCCCGTCCGACAGGGTCCGCTCATGGCTACACCTTC,TRBD1,TRBV6-1,TRBJ1-2,NA
CASSHVGLSNYGYTF,TGCGCCAGCAGCCATGTGGGACTTTCTAACTATGGCTACACCTTC,NA,TRBV4-1,TRBJ1-2,NA
CASSQVSWATSGSTDTQYF,TGTGCCAGCAGCCAAGTCAGTTGGGCGACTAGCGGCAGCACAGATACGCAGTATTTT,TRBD2,TRBV4-2,TRBJ2-3,once
CASSLVQGPPDTQYF,TGTGCCAGCAGCTTAGTGCAGGGGCCCCCAGATACGCAGTATTTT,NA,TRBV11-2,TRBJ2-3,few
CASKSAGGNYGYTF,TGTGCCAGCAAGTCGGCAGGGGGTAACTATGGCTACACCTTC,TRBD1,TRBV6-5,TRBJ1-2,NA
CASSPPLGRGGTEAFF,TGTGCCAGCAGCCCCCCGCTGGGAAGGGGGGGCACTGAAGCTTTCTTT,NA,TRBV9,TRBJ1-1,NA
CAIPGGSSNQPQHF,TGCGCCATCCCAGGGGGCTCGAGCAATCAGCCCCAGCATTTT,TRBD1,TRBV5-1,TRBJ1-5,NA
CASSLESGHSPQHF,TGCGCCAGCAGCTTGGAGTCAGGCCATTCGCCCCAGCATTTT,NA,TRBV5-1,TRBJ1-5,NA
CASSQARGLARYEQYF,TGCGCCAGCAGTCAAGCAAGGGGACTAGCTAGATACGAGCAGTACTTC,TRBD2,TRBV23-1,TRBJ2-7,NA
CACFKGREAYEQYF,TGTGCCTGTTTTAAGGGGCGGGAGGCCTACGAGCAGTACTTC,TRBD2,TRBV30,TRBJ2-7,NA
CASSHLDSYSGNTIYF,TGTGCCAGCAGCCATTTGGACAGTTACTCTGGAAACACCATATATTTT,NA,TRBV14,TRBJ1-3,NA
CASGRDSNQPQHF,TGTGCCAGCGGGCGGGATAGCAATCAGCCCCAGCATTTT,NA,TRBV27,TRBJ1-5,NA
CASSRDSGANVLTF,TGTGCCAGCAGCCGGGACTCTGGGGCCAACGTCCTGACTTTC,NA,TRBV6-5,TRBJ2-6,NA
CASRGQPTEAFF,TGTGCCAGTAGAGGACAGCCCACTGAAGCTTTCTTT,NA,TRBV19,TRBJ1-1,NA